Given below is one T cell receptor (beta chain) in context. No antigen is known for it. The data originate from a study of T cells in localized non-small cell lung cancer. Study-wide points: Highest T cell clonality was seen in uninvolved adjacent lung, surpassing that measured in tumor. One tumor region alone was sequenced, and heterogeneity therefore remains possible.

The repertoire was sequenced with immunoSEQ multiplex PCR; TCRdb's copy has only in-frame clones and lacks some. The sample shows around 34,000 clones, 93% of them seen only once. The input for sequencing was peripheral blood, taken before any cancer treatment. This sequence originates from a female donor at least 60 years old with stage I lung adenocarcinoma.

DNA for the CDR3: TGTGCCAGCAGCAGGCAGGGAACCGACCCTTGGGATACGCAGTATTTT. Protein sequence: CASSRQGTDPWDTQYF. The chain carries TRBV7-9 and TRBJ2-3, with a possible D match to TRBD1 (5 bases). Trimming cost V 5 bases and J 6 bases, with 21 bases left between them. The CDR3 is 16 residues long. CDR1 and CDR2 from the germline V gene are SEHNR and FQNEAQ (reference sequence).